Listed here are 21 T cell receptor beta chains from one sample, sequenced in a study of shared clonotypes between healthy human individuals. Repertoires were generated with immunoSEQ multiplex PCR, while TCRdb's copy carries only in-frame clones and drops some. The table lists hundreds of thousands of clones, 72% of them singletons. What was sequenced was memory CD4+ T cells sorted from blood. Regarding subset: CD45RA-negative fraction. The source of these receptors is a woman aged 25 to 39 in good health.

This chain uses TRBV7-9 with TRBJ1-2; TRBD1 agrees at 8 bases. This CDR3 region has 14 residues. Per the germline V gene, CDR1 is SEHNR and CDR2 is FQNEAQ (reference sequence). V lost 2 bases, J lost 5 bases, and 4 bases stayed unmatched. CDR3 nucleotide sequence: TGTGCCAGCAGCTTACCGGGACAGGAATATGGCTACACCTTC. It translates to CASSLPGQEYGYTF.

The chain links TRBV6-1 to TRBJ1-4, with 7 bases aligning to TRBD1. V trimming: 0 bases; J trimming: 7 bases; junction bases outside the gene matches: 8. Germline assignment: CDR1 MNHNS and CDR2 SASEGT. The CDR3 length is 16 residues. The CDR3 loop is CASSEARRGRGEKLFF. CDR3 bases: TGTGCCAGCAGTGAAGCGCGGAGGGGGCGCGGTGAAAAACTGTTTTTT.

This chain connects TRBV5-6 to TRBJ2-3; unclear D gene. The germline gives CDR1 SGHDT, CDR2 YYEEEE. The CDR3 extends over 14 amino acids. V was trimmed by 4 bases and J by 0 bases, leaving 9 bases between them. CDR3 coding DNA: TGTGCCAGCAGCGGGTGGGTTAGCACAGATACGCAGTATTTT. Translation gives CASSGWVSTDTQYF.

J is TRBJ2-1 and V is TRBV29-1; tentatively, D is TRBD1 or TRBD2 (6 bases each). CDR1 SQVTM and CDR2 ANQGSEA come from the germline V gene. Trimming left V 3 bases short and J 7 bases short, with 16 bases between. The CDR3 loop spans 14 amino acids. The CDR3 protein is CSVDGSGALNEQFF. The CDR3 bases are TGCAGCGTTGATGGGTCGGGGGCGCTTAATGAGCAGTTCTTC.

CDR3 sequence: CASSPNRLAGGESSEQFF. CDR3 nucleotide sequence: TGTGCCAGCTCACCGAACCGACTAGCGGGAGGGGAATCATCTGAGCAGTTCTTC. The chain has TRBV18 and TRBJ2-1; TRBD2 matches 14 bases. V shed 3 bases and J 9 bases; nucleotides not matched to a gene: 13. In germline, CDR1 is KGHSH, CDR2 LQKENI. The CDR3 has 18 residues.

The chain recombines TRBV9 with TRBJ2-7; D gene unclear. Germline V CDR1 and CDR2: SGDLS, YYNGEE. V gave up 0 bases and J gave up 3 bases, with 4 bases separating them. This CDR3 comprises 12 residues. For the CDR3, the DNA is TGTGCCAGCAGCGTAGAAGGCTACGAGCAGTACTTC. Protein sequence: CASSVEGYEQYF. Complete variable domain (other parts from reference TRBV9 and TRBJ2-7): DSGVTQTPKHLITATGQRVTLRCSPRSGDLSVYWYQQSLDQGLQFLIQYYNGEERAKGNILERFSAQQFPDLHSELNLSSLELGDSALYFCASSVEGYEQYFGPGTRLTVT.

This clone was picked up one time. The chain employs TRBV7-9 and TRBJ1-3; unclear D gene. There are 15 residues in the CDR3. CDR1 is SEHNR, CDR2 FQNEAQ, per germline (reference sequence). Trimming removed 6 bases from V and 1 base from J, with 13 bases in between. In nucleotides, the CDR3 is TGTGCCAGCAGATCACAGCCCCTTTCTGGAAACACCATATATTTT. As protein: CASRSQPLSGNTIYF.

As to this clone: The sample contains more than one DNA sequence encoding this CDR3. The chain carries TRBV28 and TRBJ2-7; 7 bases line up with TRBD1. Trimming cost V 6 bases and J 3 bases; bases outside gene matches: 8. Germline-derived CDR1 and CDR2 are MDHEN and SYDVKM. The CDR3 loop spans 14 amino acids. The DNA of the CDR3 is TGTGCCAGCAGCCTACCGGGACAGTTCTACGAGCAGTACTTC. Its translation is CASSLPGQFYEQYF.

J is TRBJ1-5 and V is TRBV28; D ambiguous. The CDR3 sequence is 12 residues long. V lost 5 bases to trimming and J lost 7 bases, with 9 bases between them. CDR1 is MDHEN and CDR2 is SYDVKM in the germline V gene. The CDR3 DNA reads TGTGCCAGCAGTCAAACCCCGCAGCCCCAGCATTTT. Its protein is CASSQTPQPQHF.

The chain couples TRBV7-9 to TRBJ2-1, with D perhaps given as TRBD1 or TRBD2 (5 bases each). The germline gives CDR1 SEHNR, CDR2 FQNEAQ (reference sequence). V was clipped by 4 bases and J by 2 bases, with 12 bases between them. The CDR3 covers 15 residues. The CDR3 region has the DNA TGTGCCAGCAGCTCCCTTTCGGGACCCTACAATGAGCAGTTCTTC. It yields the protein CASSSLSGPYNEQFF.

The rearrangement links TRBV5-1 to TRBJ2-2; D unresolved. This CDR3 has 15 residues. Trimming took off 4 bases at V and 2 bases at J, with 12 bases between the two ends. CDR1 SGHRS and CDR2 YFSETQ come from the germline V gene. The CDR3 here is CASSTPYLNTGELFF. The CDR3 nucleotides read TGCGCCAGCAGCACACCGTACTTAAACACCGGGGAGCTGTTTTTT. The variable domain in full, with the rest retrieved from reference TRBV5-1 and TRBJ2-2, is KAGVTQTPRYLIKTRGQQVTLSCSPISGHRSVSWYQQTPGQGLQFLFEYFSETQRNKGNFPGRFSGRQFSNSRSEMNVSTLELGDSALYLCASSTPYLNTGELFFGEGSRLTVL.

This clone appeared a few times. V is TRBV7-8 and J is TRBJ2-7; D is perhaps TRBD1 (5 bases). Germline lookup yields CDR1 SGHVS and CDR2 FQNEAQ. With 5 bases removed from V and 4 bases from J, the gap between germline ends came to 18 bases. This CDR3 comprises 15 residues. The CDR3 protein is CASSPLQGKSYEQYF. The CDR3 bases are TGTGCCAGCAGCCCACTTCAGGGAAAATCGTACGAGCAGTACTTC.

Remarks on this clone: The identical CDR3 is also encoded by other nucleotide sequences in the sample. The V call is TRBV29-1, the J call TRBJ2-1; perhaps TRBD1 as D (6 bases). Germline V gives CDR1 SQVTM, CDR2 ANQGSEA. The V end lost 4 bases, the J end lost 0 bases, and 10 bases lay between the germline ends. This CDR3 comprises 14 residues. The CDR3 sequence: CSVVGTSSYNEQFF. The CDR3 bases are TGCAGCGTTGTGGGGACAAGCTCCTACAATGAGCAGTTCTTC.

The chain uses TRBV4-1 and TRBJ2-2; 9 nucleotides align to TRBD2. The CDR3 covers 15 residues. The V and J ends lost 5 bases and 5 bases, in that order; junction bases with no gene match: 6. In germline, CDR1 is MGHRA, CDR2 YSYEKL. CDR3 DNA: TGCGCCAGCAGCAAGGGACTAGCTCTTACCGGGGAGCTGTTTTTT. It translates to CASSKGLALTGELFF.

The chain links TRBV7-9 to TRBJ1-1; D is unclear. Germline assignment: CDR1 SEHNR and CDR2 FQNEAQ (reference sequence). With 0 bases removed from V and 0 bases from J, the gap between germline ends came to 8 bases. CDR3 length equals 15 residues. CDR3 residues: CASSLAGRLNTEAFF. DNA of the CDR3: TGTGCCAGCAGCTTAGCGGGCAGGTTGAACACTGAAGCTTTCTTT. The full variable domain, with the rest looked up from reference TRBV7-9 and TRBJ1-1, is DTGVSQNPRHKITKRGQNVTFRCDPISEHNRLYWYRQTLGQGPEFLTYFQNEAQLEKSRLLSDRFSAERPKGSFSTLEIQRTEQGDSAMYLCASSLAGRLNTEAFFGQGTRLTVV.

The V gene is TRBV18, the J gene TRBJ1-2, with TRBD1 matching over 7 bases. CDR3 size: 13 residues. Per germline, CDR1 KGHSH and CDR2 LQKENI. With V trimmed by 4 bases and J by 9 bases, 8 bases remained unmatched. The CDR3 DNA reads TGTGCCAGCTCACTAGACAGGGCGCAAAGCTACACCTTC. Amino acid sequence: CASSLDRAQSYTF.

V gene TRBV27 combines with J gene TRBJ1-2, with TRBD1 as a possible D gene (6 bases). The V gene lost 6 bases and the J gene lost 1 base, with 12 bases spanning the gap. CDR3 length: 14 amino acids. Per the germline V gene, CDR1 is MNHEY and CDR2 is SMNVEV (reference sequence). The CDR3 protein is CASRGSQGNYGYTF. CDR3 DNA: TGTGCCAGCAGGGGGTCACAGGGTAACTATGGCTACACCTTC.

The V call is TRBV5-4, the J call TRBJ2-5; the match to TRBD2 covers 10 bases. This CDR3 spans 15 amino acids. Germline CDR1 reads SGHNT; CDR2 reads YYREEE (reference sequence). J was trimmed by 4 bases and V by 5 bases; bases with no gene match: 8. In DNA form, the CDR3 reads TGTGCCAGCAGTGCTAGCGGGAGCGCGGTAGAGACCCAGTACTTC. Protein sequence: CASSASGSAVETQYF.

This chain joins TRBV10-1 and TRBJ2-7; D tentatively fits TRBD1 or TRBD2 (5 bases each). Trimming took 2 bases from V and 6 from J, leaving 23 bases between them. Germline V lookup: CDR1 WNHNN, CDR2 SYGVQD (reference sequence). This CDR3 spans 17 amino acids. The CDR3 loop reads CASSEGFGDLLLGEQYF. The DNA for the CDR3 is TGCGCCAGCAGTGAGGGGTTTGGGGACCTACTTCTGGGCGAGCAGTACTTC.

The chain uses TRBV18 and TRBJ2-7; possibly TRBD1 for D (5 bases). The CDR3 loop spans 14 amino acids. Germline V gene lookup returns CDR1 KGHSH and CDR2 LQKENI. Trimming removed 6 bases from V and 4 bases from J, with 16 bases in between. The CDR3 sequence is CASSSGALVYEQYF. Here the CDR3 DNA reads TGTGCCAGCTCCTCTGGGGCGTTGGTATACGAGCAGTACTTC. The full variable domain, its missing parts supplied by reference TRBV18 and TRBJ2-7, is NAGVMQNPRHLVRRRGQEARLRCSPMKGHSHVYWYRQLPEEGLKFMVYLQKENIIDESGMPKERFSAEFPKEGPSILRIQQVVRGDSAAYFCASSSGALVYEQYFGPGTRLTVT.

The chain carries TRBV19 and TRBJ2-3; possible D gene TRBD1, 6 bases. This CDR3 has 11 amino acids. Trimming took 6 bases from V and 5 from J, leaving 6 bases between them. CDR1 is LNHDA and CDR2 is SQIVND in the germline V gene (reference sequence). CDR3 DNA: TGTGCCAGTAGCAGGGGAGATACGCAGTATTTT. As protein: CASSRGDTQYF.